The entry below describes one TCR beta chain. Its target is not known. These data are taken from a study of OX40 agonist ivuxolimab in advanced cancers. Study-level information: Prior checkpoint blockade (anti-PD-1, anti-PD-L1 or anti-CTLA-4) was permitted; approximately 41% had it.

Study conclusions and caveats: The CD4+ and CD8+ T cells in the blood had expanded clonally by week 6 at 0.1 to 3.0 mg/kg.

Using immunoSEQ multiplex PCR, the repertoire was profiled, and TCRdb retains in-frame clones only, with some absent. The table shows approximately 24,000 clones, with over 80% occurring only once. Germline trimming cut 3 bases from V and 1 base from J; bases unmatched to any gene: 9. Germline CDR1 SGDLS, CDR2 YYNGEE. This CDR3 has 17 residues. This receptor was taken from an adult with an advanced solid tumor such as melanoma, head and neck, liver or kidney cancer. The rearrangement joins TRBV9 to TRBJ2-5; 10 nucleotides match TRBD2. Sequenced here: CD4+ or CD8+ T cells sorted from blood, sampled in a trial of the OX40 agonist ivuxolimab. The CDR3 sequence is CASSAVGAGGLQETQYF. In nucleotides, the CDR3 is TGTGCCAGCAGCGCCGTGGGAGCGGGGGGGCTCCAAGAGACCCAGTACTTC.